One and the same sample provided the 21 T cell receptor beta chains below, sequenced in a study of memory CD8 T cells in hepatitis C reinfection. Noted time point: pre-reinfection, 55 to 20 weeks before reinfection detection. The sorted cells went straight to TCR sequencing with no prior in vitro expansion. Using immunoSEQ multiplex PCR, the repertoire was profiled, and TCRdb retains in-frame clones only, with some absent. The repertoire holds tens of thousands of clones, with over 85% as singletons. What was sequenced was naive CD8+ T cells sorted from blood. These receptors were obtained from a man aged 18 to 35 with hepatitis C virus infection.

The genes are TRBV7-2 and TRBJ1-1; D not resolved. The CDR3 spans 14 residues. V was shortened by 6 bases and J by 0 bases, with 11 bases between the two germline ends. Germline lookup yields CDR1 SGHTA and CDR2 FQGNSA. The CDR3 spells CASSEDFMNTEAFF. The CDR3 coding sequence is TGTGCCAGCAGTGAGGATTTCATGAACACTGAAGCTTTCTTT.

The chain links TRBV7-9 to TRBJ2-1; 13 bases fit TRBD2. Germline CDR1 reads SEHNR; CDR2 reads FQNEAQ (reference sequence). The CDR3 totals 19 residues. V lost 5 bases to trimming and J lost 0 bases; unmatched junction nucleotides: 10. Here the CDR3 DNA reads TGTGCCAGCAGCAAAACTAGCGGGAGGGAATGGAGCTCCTACAATGAGCAGTTCTTC. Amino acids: CASSKTSGREWSSYNEQFF.

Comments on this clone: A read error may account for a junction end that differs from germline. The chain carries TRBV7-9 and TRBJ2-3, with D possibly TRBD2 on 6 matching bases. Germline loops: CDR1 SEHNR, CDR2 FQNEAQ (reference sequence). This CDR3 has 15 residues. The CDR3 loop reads CASSNRDSGGDTRYF. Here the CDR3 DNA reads TGTGCCAGCAGCAACCGGGACTCCGGTGGGGATACGCGGTATTTT.

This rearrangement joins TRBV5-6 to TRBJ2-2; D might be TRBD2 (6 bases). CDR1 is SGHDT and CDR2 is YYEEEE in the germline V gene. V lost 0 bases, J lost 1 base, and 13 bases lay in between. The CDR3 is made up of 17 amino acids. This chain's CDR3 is CASSLEVGTWNTGELFF. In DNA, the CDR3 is TGTGCCAGCAGCTTGGAGGTGGGGACTTGGAACACCGGGGAGCTGTTTTTT.

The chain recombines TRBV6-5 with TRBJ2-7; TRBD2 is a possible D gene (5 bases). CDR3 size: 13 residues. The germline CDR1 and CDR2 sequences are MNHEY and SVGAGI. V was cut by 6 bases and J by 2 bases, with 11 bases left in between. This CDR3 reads CASSPTGAYEQYF. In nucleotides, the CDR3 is TGTGCCAGCAGCCCGACCGGGGCCTACGAGCAGTACTTC.

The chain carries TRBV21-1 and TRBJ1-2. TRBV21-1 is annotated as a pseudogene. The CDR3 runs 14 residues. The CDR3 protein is CASSKEPGRYGYTF. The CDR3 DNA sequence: TGTGCCAGCAGCAAAGAGCCGGGGAGGTATGGCTACACCTTC.

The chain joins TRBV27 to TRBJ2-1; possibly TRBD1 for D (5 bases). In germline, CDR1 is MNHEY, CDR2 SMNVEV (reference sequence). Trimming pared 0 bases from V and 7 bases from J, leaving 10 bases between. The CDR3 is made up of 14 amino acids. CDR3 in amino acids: CASSLSKTVNEQFF. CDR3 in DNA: TGTGCCAGCAGTTTATCGAAGACAGTAAATGAGCAGTTCTTC.

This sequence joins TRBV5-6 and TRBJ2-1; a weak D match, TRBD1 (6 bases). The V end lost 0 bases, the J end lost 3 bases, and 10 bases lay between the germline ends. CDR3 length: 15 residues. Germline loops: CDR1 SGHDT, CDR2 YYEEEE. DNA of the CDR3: TGTGCCAGCAGCTTGGCAGGGGCTAGCTACAATGAGCAGTTCTTC. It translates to CASSLAGASYNEQFF.

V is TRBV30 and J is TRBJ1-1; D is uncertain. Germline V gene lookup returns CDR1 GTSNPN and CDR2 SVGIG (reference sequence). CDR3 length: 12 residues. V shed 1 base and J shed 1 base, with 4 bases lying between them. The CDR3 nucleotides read TGTGCCTGGAGTGGTCAGAACACTGAAGCTTTCTTT. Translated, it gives CAWSGQNTEAFF.

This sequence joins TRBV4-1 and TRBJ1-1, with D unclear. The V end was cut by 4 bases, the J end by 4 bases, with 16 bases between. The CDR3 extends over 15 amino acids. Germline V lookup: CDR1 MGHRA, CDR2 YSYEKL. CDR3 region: CASSRTPNWATEAFF. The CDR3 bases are TGCGCCAGCAGCCGAACCCCAAATTGGGCCACTGAAGCTTTCTTT.

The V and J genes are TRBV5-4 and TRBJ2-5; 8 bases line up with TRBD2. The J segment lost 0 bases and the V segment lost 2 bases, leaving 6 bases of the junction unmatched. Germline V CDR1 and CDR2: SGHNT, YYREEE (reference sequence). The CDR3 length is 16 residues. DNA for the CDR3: TGTGCCAGCAGCTTATTGCAAGCGGGGGACCAAGAGACCCAGTACTTC. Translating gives CASSLLQAGDQETQYF.

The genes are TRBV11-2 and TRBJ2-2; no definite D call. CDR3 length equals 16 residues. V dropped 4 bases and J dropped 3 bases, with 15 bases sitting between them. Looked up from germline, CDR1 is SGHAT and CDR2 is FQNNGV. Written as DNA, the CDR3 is TGTGCCAGCAGCTCGCGTAGTGTCAGGTACACCGGGGAGCTGTTTTTT. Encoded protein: CASSSRSVRYTGELFF.

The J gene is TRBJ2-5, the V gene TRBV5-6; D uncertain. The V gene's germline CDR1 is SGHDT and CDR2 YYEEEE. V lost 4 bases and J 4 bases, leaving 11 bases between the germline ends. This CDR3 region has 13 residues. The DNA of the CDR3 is TGTGCCAGCAGCCATTGGGCCGGAGAGACCCAGTACTTC. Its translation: CASSHWAGETQYF.

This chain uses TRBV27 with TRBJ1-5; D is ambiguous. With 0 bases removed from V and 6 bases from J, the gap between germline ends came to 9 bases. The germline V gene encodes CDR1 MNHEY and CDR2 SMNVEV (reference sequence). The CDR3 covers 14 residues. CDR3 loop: CASSLSGLGQPQHF. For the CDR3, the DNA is TGTGCCAGCAGTTTATCCGGACTCGGTCAGCCCCAGCATTTT.

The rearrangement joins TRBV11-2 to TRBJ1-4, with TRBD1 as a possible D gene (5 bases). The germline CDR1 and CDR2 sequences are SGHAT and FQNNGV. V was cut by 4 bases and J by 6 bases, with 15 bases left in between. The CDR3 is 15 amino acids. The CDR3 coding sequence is TGTGCCAGCAGCTCCCCGGGGGGGGGAGATGAAAAACTGTTTTTT. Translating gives CASSSPGGGDEKLFF. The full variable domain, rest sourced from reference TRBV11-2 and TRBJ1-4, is EAGVAQSPRYKIIEKRQSVAFWCNPISGHATLYWYQQILGQGPKLLIQFQNNGVVDDSQLPKDRFSAERLKGVDSTLKIQPAKLEDSAVYLCASSSPGGGDEKLFFGSGTQLSVL.

In DNA, the CDR3 is TGTGCCAGTAGTATAGGGGGGGGCCTAAATGAGCAGTTCTTC. This encodes CASSIGGGLNEQFF. The chain joins TRBV19 to TRBJ2-1; TRBD2 is a possible D gene (7 bases). The V gene lost 1 base and the J gene lost 7 bases, with 11 bases spanning the gap. The length of the CDR3 is 14 residues. Germline loops: CDR1 LNHDA, CDR2 SQIVND (reference sequence). Supplemented by reference TRBV19 and TRBJ2-1, the full variable domain reads DGGITQSPKYLFRKEGQNVTLSCEQNLNHDAMYWYRQDPGQGLRLIYYSQIVNDFQKGDIAEGYSVSREKKESFPLTVTSAQKNPTAFYLCASSIGGGLNEQFFGPGTRLTVL.

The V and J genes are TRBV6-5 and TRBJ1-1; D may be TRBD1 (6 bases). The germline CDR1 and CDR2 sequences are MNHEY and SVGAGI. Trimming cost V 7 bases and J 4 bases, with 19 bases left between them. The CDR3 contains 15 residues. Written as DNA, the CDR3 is TGTGCCAGCATTATTACTCCGGGGGGCTCCACTGAAGCTTTCTTT. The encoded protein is CASIITPGGSTEAFF.

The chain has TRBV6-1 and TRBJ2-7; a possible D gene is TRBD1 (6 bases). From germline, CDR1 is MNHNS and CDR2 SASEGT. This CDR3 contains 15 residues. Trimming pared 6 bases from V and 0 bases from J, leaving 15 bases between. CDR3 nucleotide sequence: TGTGCCAGCAGGGATCCGGGACACAGCTCCTACGAGCAGTACGTC. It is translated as CASRDPGHSSYEQYV.

DNA for the CDR3: TGTGCCAGCAGTGTAGACAGCAATGAGCAGTTCTTC. Translating it yields CASSVDSNEQFF. The J gene is TRBJ2-1, the V gene TRBV28; TRBD1 is a possible D gene (5 bases). This CDR3 spans 12 amino acids. From germline, CDR1 is MDHEN and CDR2 SYDVKM. V was trimmed by 5 bases and J by 6 bases, leaving 8 bases between them. The whole variable domain, filled in from reference TRBV28 and TRBJ2-1, reads DVKVTQSSRYLVKRTGEKVFLECVQDMDHENMFWYRQDPGLGLRLIYFSYDVKMKEKGDIPEGYSVSREKKERFSLILESASTNQTSMYLCASSVDSNEQFFGPGTRLTVL.

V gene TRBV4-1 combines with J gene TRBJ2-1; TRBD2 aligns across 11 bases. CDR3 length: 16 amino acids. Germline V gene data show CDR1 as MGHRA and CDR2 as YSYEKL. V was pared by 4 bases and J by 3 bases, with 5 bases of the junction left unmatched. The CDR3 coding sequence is TGCGCCAGCAGCCTCATAGCGGGGGGGGACTACAATGAGCAGTTCTTC. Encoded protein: CASSLIAGGDYNEQFF.

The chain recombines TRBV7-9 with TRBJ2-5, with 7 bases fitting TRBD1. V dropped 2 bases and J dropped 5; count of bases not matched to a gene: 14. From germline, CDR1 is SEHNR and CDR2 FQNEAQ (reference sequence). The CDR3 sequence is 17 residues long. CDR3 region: CASSLSEGRQGGETQYF. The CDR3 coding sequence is TGTGCCAGCAGCTTATCTGAAGGAAGACAGGGCGGTGAGACCCAGTACTTC.